A selection of T cell receptor beta chains follows, all from one sample in a study of blood T cell repertoires in COVID-19. TCRdb keeps only in-frame clones here, not all; method: immunoSEQ multiplex PCR. The sample gives about 350,000 clones, around nine tenths of which show up once; approximately 0.97% is in the top ten. What was sequenced was PBMCs or T cells enriched from blood (not recorded which). The receptors derive from a woman in her twenties or thirties who had been exposed to COVID-19. CDR3s include the opening cysteine and the closing phenylalanine or tryptophan. The D gene is left open where the match is weak. A clone size is listed for some rows: how often the clone was seen (once, few, many), or a class if it is expanded.

NA	TRBV2	TRBJ1-5	NA	CASRGVGVTGFVQPQHF	TGTGCCAGCAGGGGAGTGGGCGTTACAGGGTTTGTTCAGCCCCAGCATTTT
NA	TRBV5-6	TRBJ1-2	NA	CASSLVTGNYGYTF	TGTGCCAGCAGCTTGGTAACAGGGAACTATGGCTACACCTTC
NA	TRBV28	TRBJ1-5	NA	CASSTGRAGSKHF	TGTGCCAGCAGTACCGGCCGGGCGGGGTCAAAGCATTTT
NA	TRBV28	TRBJ1-1	TRBD1	CASSPPGQAMNTEAFF	TGTGCCAGCAGTCCCCCGGGACAGGCTATGAACACTGAAGCTTTCTTT
NA	TRBV20-1	TRBJ2-7	NA	CSASFGEQYF	TGCAGTGCTAGCTTCGGCGAGCAGTACTTC
NA	TRBV6-5	TRBJ1-5	TRBD1	CASSAGQGAGPQHF	TGTGCCAGCAGCGCGGGACAGGGGGCGGGACCCCAGCATTTT
NA	TRBV7-6	TRBJ2-1	TRBD2	CASSPFVGGPGLDSYNEQFF	TGTGCCAGCAGCCCCTTTGTGGGAGGGCCGGGGTTGGACTCCTACAATGAGCAGTTCTTC
NA	TRBV3-1/TRBV3-2	TRBJ1-4	NA	CASSLLREKLFF	TGTGCCAGCAGCCTCCTGAGGGAAAAACTGTTTTTT
NA	TRBV18	TRBJ2-4	NA	CASSPRAAGGQAKNIQYF	TGTGCCAGCTCCCCACGGGCCGCCGGGGGTCAAGCCAAAAACATTCAGTACTTC
NA	TRBV9	TRBJ1-4	NA	CASSSRGLLGEKLFF	TGTGCCAGCAGCTCTAGGGGCCTATTGGGGGAAAAACTGTTTTTT
NA	TRBV20-1	TRBJ1-4	NA	CSASQGQKDEKLFF	TGCAGTGCTAGTCAAGGACAGAAGGATGAAAAACTGTTTTTT
NA	TRBV7-3	TRBJ2-3	TRBD2	CASSLGTSGRADTQYF	TGTGCCAGCAGCCTAGGGACTAGCGGGAGAGCAGATACGCAGTATTTT
NA	TRBV30	TRBJ2-3	NA	CAWDRTTDTQYF	TGTGCCTGGGACAGGACCACAGATACGCAGTATTTT
NA	TRBV10-3	TRBJ1-4	TRBD1	CAISETTGVPNEKLFF	TGTGCCATCAGTGAGACGACAGGGGTTCCTAATGAAAAACTGTTTTTT
NA	TRBV14	TRBJ2-2	TRBD2	CASSLPAGTGELFF	TGTGCCAGCAGTTTACCAGCGGGAACCGGGGAGCTGTTTTTT
NA	TRBV19	TRBJ1-5	NA	CASSTTMWNQPQHF	TGTGCCAGTAGTACTACGATGTGGAATCAGCCCCAGCATTTT
once	TRBV10-3	TRBJ2-3	TRBD2	CAISLGLAGTDTQYF	TGTGCCATCAGTCTTGGACTAGCGGGAACAGATACGCAGTATTTT
NA	TRBV24-1	TRBJ2-3	TRBD1	CATSDSGQGLDTQYF	TGTGCCACCAGTGATTCGGGACAGGGTTTAGATACGCAGTATTTT
NA	TRBV5-1	TRBJ2-5	TRBD2	CASSLGLTSAVRETQYF	TGCGCCAGCAGCTTGGGTCTCACTAGCGCTGTCAGAGAGACCCAGTACTTC
NA	TRBV7-9	TRBJ2-7	TRBD1	CAITSTSGTGGYEQYF	TGTGCCATTACCTCTACATCCGGGACAGGGGGCTACGAGCAGTACTTC
NA	TRBV27	TRBJ1-2	NA	CASSSGPWGGPNYGYTF	TGTGCCAGCAGTTCCGGCCCTTGGGGGGGCCCTAACTATGGCTACACCTTC
NA	TRBV5-1	TRBJ2-5	NA	CASSLGVGRNSQETQYF	TGCGCCAGCAGCTTGGGGGTAGGTAGGAACAGCCAAGAGACCCAGTACTTC
few	TRBV7-7	TRBJ2-6	NA	CASSPLGESGANVLTF	TGTGCCAGCAGCCCGCTGGGAGAGTCTGGGGCCAACGTCCTGACTTTC
NA	TRBV12-3/TRBV12-4	TRBJ1-6	NA	CASTWTANSPLHF	TGTGCCAGCACTTGGACAGCTAATTCACCCCTCCACTTT
NA	TRBV14	TRBJ1-1	NA	CASSQGFGERDEAFF	TGTGCCAGCAGCCAGGGGTTCGGGGAACGGGATGAAGCTTTCTTT
NA	TRBV27	TRBJ1-1	NA	CASSLSRTREAFF	TGTGCCAGCAGTTTATCCCGAACGAGAGAAGCTTTCTTT
few	TRBV6-5	TRBJ1-1	TRBD1	CASSYSGTGGTEAFF	TGTGCCAGCAGTTACTCGGGGACAGGCGGGACTGAAGCTTTCTTT
NA	TRBV3-1/TRBV3-2	TRBJ1-5	NA	CASSPSPGGGSQPQHF	TGTGCCAGCAGCCCCAGTCCTGGGGGGGGAAGTCAGCCCCAGCATTTT
few	TRBV7-9	TRBJ2-7	NA	CASSHLLEVDEQYF	TGTGCCAGCAGCCATTTACTAGAAGTAGACGAGCAGTACTTC
once	TRBV11-2	TRBJ2-1	NA	CASSLDAVSYLYNEQFF	TGTGCCAGCAGCTTAGATGCCGTGAGCTATCTTTACAATGAGCAGTTCTTC
NA	TRBV11-3	TRBJ2-1	TRBD2	CASSFVGLAGGPAYNEQFF	TGTGCCAGCAGCTTCGTCGGGCTAGCGGGAGGACCGGCCTACAATGAGCAGTTCTTC
NA	TRBV12-5	TRBJ2-1	TRBD2	CASGFAGGPSEQFF	TGTGCTAGTGGTTTCGCGGGAGGGCCGAGTGAGCAGTTCTTC
NA	TRBV28	TRBJ2-5	NA	CASSLHKGGQETQYF	TGTGCCAGCAGTTTGCATAAGGGAGGCCAAGAGACCCAGTACTTC
NA	TRBV19	TRBJ1-1	NA	CASSIPGLQGNTEAFF	TGTGCCAGTAGTATCCCCGGCCTTCAGGGGAACACTGAAGCTTTCTTT
NA	TRBV7-3	TRBJ1-3	TRBD1	CASSASPGGIGNTIYF	TGTGCCAGCAGCGCGTCACCAGGGGGCATTGGAAACACCATATATTTT
NA	TRBV7-9	TRBJ2-7	NA	CASSRTVGQFTYEQYF	TGTGCCAGCAGCCGCACGGTAGGACAGTTTACCTACGAGCAGTACTTC
few	TRBV7-2	TRBJ1-5	NA	CASSPYYSNQPQHF	TGTGCCAGCAGTCCATACTATAGCAATCAGCCCCAGCATTTT
NA	TRBV29-1	TRBJ1-1	NA	CSVGQQVYTEAFF	TGCAGCGTCGGACAACAGGTTTACACTGAAGCTTTCTTT
NA	TRBV5-4	TRBJ2-3	NA	CASSTKAGLSSGDTQYF	TGTGCCAGCAGCACTAAGGCGGGACTCTCATCAGGAGATACGCAGTATTTT
NA	TRBV7-3	TRBJ2-1	TRBD2	CASSLNARGGRAYNEQFF	TGTGCCAGCAGCTTAAATGCGCGCGGGGGAAGAGCCTACAATGAGCAGTTCTTC
NA	TRBV30	TRBJ1-5	NA	CAWSVDSYSNQPQHF	TGTGCCTGGAGTGTAGACTCCTATAGCAATCAGCCCCAGCATTTT
NA	TRBV30	TRBJ2-3	NA	CAWDRNSPTDTQYF	TGTGCCTGGGACAGGAATTCACCAACAGATACGCAGTATTTT
NA	TRBV28	TRBJ2-7	NA	CASSPDWNYEQYF	TGTGCCAGCAGCCCGGACTGGAACTACGAGCAGTACTTC
NA	TRBV9	TRBJ1-1	NA	CASSDLEFLNTEAFF	TGTGCCAGCAGCGACTTAGAGTTTTTGAACACTGAAGCTTTCTTT
few	TRBV30	TRBJ1-1	NA	CAWMTEMNTEAFF	TGTGCCTGGATGACAGAAATGAACACTGAAGCTTTCTTT
NA	TRBV6-1	TRBJ1-5	NA	CASSDQYSNQPQHF	TGTGCCAGCAGTGACCAGTATAGCAATCAGCCCCAGCATTTT
few	TRBV7-8	TRBJ2-7	NA	CASSPQTGAEQYF	TGTGCCAGCAGCCCCCAGACAGGTGCCGAGCAGTACTTC
once	TRBV7-2	TRBJ2-7	NA	CASTRDTQASYEQYF	TGTGCCAGTACTCGGGACACCCAAGCCTCCTACGAGCAGTACTTC
NA	TRBV7-2	TRBJ2-1	TRBD2	CASSLPSGSLLNEQFF	TGTGCCAGCAGCTTACCTAGCGGGAGCCTACTCAATGAGCAGTTCTTC
NA	TRBV2	TRBJ2-7	TRBD2	CASSTLLAATYEQYF	TGTGCCAGCAGCACATTACTAGCGGCAACCTACGAGCAGTACTTC